This T cell receptor beta chain was identified during a study of early T cells in non-severe SARS-CoV-2 infection listed by TCRdb under 2021. Broadly, across the study: Because TCR sequencing relied on bulk RNA taken from unsorted whole blood, pairing of alpha and beta chains was not possible.

With regard to this clonotype: Its antigen is still unknown. The sample holds no much larger clone one base away, and base qualities are not on file.

Paper-wide results and their limitations: VDJdb matching was skewed toward anti-spike CD8 responses, so virus-specific expansions were likely underestimated and private and CD4 specificities were missed.

Set within a cohort of healthcare workers in London, UK, this nested case-control study involved weekly PCR testing of nasopharyngeal swabs along with blood sampling. Between 23 and 31 March 2020, the week of the UK lockdown, healthcare workers were enrolled and then followed up weekly for as long as 16 weeks. The CDR3, from cysteine to phenylalanine, totals 15 residues. Just CDR3 DNA is preserved here, 45 bases in frame from base 1. The V and J ends are trimmed by 4 bases and 5 bases, leaving 14 bases between them. The germline V gene (reference sequence) provides CDR1 LNHNV and CDR2 YYDKDF. The library came from 5' RACE. Sequencing used a NextSeq 500. The TCR library protocol attached unique molecular identifiers to individual cDNA molecules to correct for sequencing error and PCR bias. TCR alpha and beta chains were both sequenced, and the abundances of alpha and beta sequences in each sample were closely correlated with each other. As for how the authors treated the data: Decombinator V4 was used to annotate the V gene, J gene and CDR3 of the TCR sequences. TCRs were defined as expanded if a significant change between any two time points was detected under a Poisson model with p below 0.0001. Abundances of TCRs were expressed as counts per million after normalisation to the total number of TCRs sequenced in each sample. MAIT TCRs were defined by TRAV1-2 paired with TRAJ12, TRAJ20 or TRAJ33, and iNKT TCRs by TRAV10 paired with TRAJ18. A search of VDJdb, accessed on 1 November 2021, was run for TCRs annotated to CMV, EBV and SARS-CoV-2, with TCRs annotated for multiple antigens excluded. The public reads were reprocessed in TCRdb via fastp at Q25 and MiXCR, keeping in-frame beta chains. One record per CDR3 amino acid sequence lists the most common genes and DNA. These V and J calls rely on TCRdb rather than the paper's analysis. The sample profile shows around 81,000 distinct CDR3 sequences; more than 13% of them were found once. The ten largest clones represent about 10% of the sample.

This clonotype was sampled from an adult who was a healthcare worker with PCR-confirmed SARS-CoV-2 infection or an uninfected control (not recorded which). Sequencing input: whole blood. This sequence uses TRBV15 and TRBJ1-4; no confident D gene assignment can be made. The DNA sequence is as follows: TGTGCCACCAGCAATATTCCCGGTCGGAATGAAAAACTGTTTTTT. It is translated as CATSNIPGRNEKLFF.